The present entry profiles one T cell receptor (beta chain) with its context. The length of the CDR3 is 14 residues. CDR1 SQVTM and CDR2 ANQGSEA come from the germline V gene. V lost 4 bases to trimming and J lost 4 bases; unmatched junction nucleotides: 6. This sample stems from a study of human T cells and chemical hapten exposure. TCRdb re-called the RACE reads with MiXCR, one entry per CDR3 protein. The sample carries roughly 360,000 distinct CDR3 sequences, roughly 5% recorded once. This sample's time point: patch test 1, 2 weeks after DPC sensitization. Treatment described: therapeutic diphenylcyclopropenone sensitization with weekly scalp DPC.

V usage is TRBV29-1 and J usage is TRBJ2-1; 8 bases are a match to TRBD1. The clonotype originates from a woman between 45 and 65 years old with alopecia areata. Some clones in this sample may be carry-over from other donors' samples. The sample was whole blood, taken in connection with sensitization to the hapten diphenylcyclopropenone (DPC). The CDR3 is CSVAGGQVYNEQFF. CDR3 nucleotide sequence: TGCAGCGTTGCTGGGGGACAGGTTTACAATGAGCAGTTCTTC.